Below, 27 T cell receptor beta chains from the same sample are listed, as sequenced in a study of T cells in localized non-small cell lung cancer. Sequenced by immunoSEQ multiplex PCR; TCRdb stores in-frame clones only, minus some. The sample contains 72,000 or so clones, 86% of which appear only once. This sample comprised peripheral blood, obtained before any cancer treatment. Receptors originate from a male donor aged 60 or older with stage III squamous cell lung carcinoma.

The chain recombines TRBV10-3 with TRBJ1-1, with D maybe TRBD1 (5 bases). CDR1 and CDR2 from the germline V gene are ENHRY and SYGVKD. Trimming pared 0 bases from V and 1 base from J, leaving 9 bases between. This CDR3 has 15 amino acids. The CDR3 spells CAISESKQANTEAFF. As DNA, the CDR3 is TGTGCCATCAGTGAGTCGAAACAGGCGAACACTGAAGCTTTCTTT.

The chain uses TRBV5-1 and TRBJ2-2; TRBD1 agrees at 9 bases. The CDR3 extends over 14 amino acids. After removal of 7 bases from V and 6 bases from J, the junction contained 7 bases not matched to a gene. Germline loops: CDR1 SGHRS, CDR2 YFSETQ. CDR3 DNA: TGCGCCAGCGGGACAGGGTGGACTGCCGGGGAGCTGTTTTTT. It translates to CASGTGWTAGELFF.

CDR3 residues: CASSQDSPNEQFF. CDR3 sequence (DNA): TGCGCCAGCAGCCAAGATTCCCCAAATGAGCAGTTCTTC. J is TRBJ2-1 and V is TRBV4-3; the D is unclear. V lost 0 bases, J lost 7 bases, and 7 bases lay in between. CDR1 is LGHNA, CDR2 YSLEER, per germline. There are 13 residues in the CDR3.

V and J are TRBV5-1 and TRBJ2-5; TRBD2 matches at 8 bases. V gave up 2 bases and J gave up 1 base; unmatched junction bases: 4. CDR1 is SGHRS and CDR2 is YFSETQ in the germline V gene. This CDR3 is 15 amino acids long. The CDR3 coding sequence is TGCGCCAGCAGCTTAGCGGGGGCCCTCCAAGAGACCCAGTACTTC. Its translation: CASSLAGALQETQYF. Full variable domain (remainder filled in from reference TRBV5-1 and TRBJ2-5): KAGVTQTPRYLIKTRGQQVTLSCSPISGHRSVSWYQQTPGQGLQFLFEYFSETQRNKGNFPGRFSGRQFSNSRSEMNVSTLELGDSALYLCASSLAGALQETQYFGPGTRLLVL.

The CDR3 DNA follows: TGTGCCAGCAGTTACTCCGGGGGGGGAGAGACCCAGTACTTC. Amino acid sequence: CASSYSGGGETQYF. This chain links TRBV6-5 with TRBJ2-5; TRBD2 matches 8 bases. The germline CDR1 and CDR2 sequences are MNHEY and SVGAGI. V gave up 0 bases and J gave up 4 bases; unmatched junction bases: 1. The CDR3 has 14 amino acids.

The chain combines TRBV6-6 with TRBJ2-5, with a possible D match to TRBD2 (5 bases). Deletions cut 6 bases from V and 3 bases from J, with 14 bases between. CDR3 size: 14 residues. Germline V lookup: CDR1 MNHNY, CDR2 SVGAGI (reference sequence). The CDR3 here is CASRPWTGKETQYF. CDR3 DNA sequence: TGTGCCAGCAGACCCTGGACTGGTAAAGAGACCCAGTACTTC.

The chain links TRBV6-5 to TRBJ1-4; D gene ambiguous. Trimming took off 4 bases at V and 3 bases at J, with 9 bases between the two ends. Germline V gives CDR1 MNHEY, CDR2 SVGAGI. The CDR3 length is 14 residues. CDR3 amino acids: CASSFRAANEKLFF. The CDR3 nucleotides are TGTGCCAGCAGTTTTAGGGCGGCTAATGAAAAACTGTTTTTT.

The chain carries TRBV7-3 and TRBJ2-6, with 7 nucleotides matching TRBD1. Germline V lookup: CDR1 SGHTA, CDR2 FQGTGA. Trimming cost V 9 bases and J 0 bases; bases outside gene matches: 8. CDR3 length equals 16 residues. Written as DNA, the CDR3 is TGTGCCAGTTACAGGGGCCAAGGCTCTGGGGCCAACGTCCTGACTTTC. This translates into CASYRGQGSGANVLTF.

The rearrangement joins TRBV9 to TRBJ2-1, with a weak D call TRBD1 (6 bases). V gave up 4 bases and J gave up 4 bases, with 9 bases separating them. The germline V gene encodes CDR1 SGDLS and CDR2 YYNGEE. The CDR3 extends over 13 amino acids. CDR3 region: CASSSQGYNEQFF. CDR3 coding DNA: TGTGCCAGCAGCAGCCAGGGGTACAATGAGCAGTTCTTC.

CDR3 coding DNA: TGTGCCTGGGGGGCAGGGAACACCATATATTTT. It translates to CAWGAGNTIYF. V is TRBV30 and J is TRBJ1-3; D is perhaps TRBD1 (5 bases). V was clipped by 5 bases and J by 7 bases, with 9 bases between them. Germline V CDR1 and CDR2: GTSNPN, SVGIG (reference sequence). This CDR3 contains 11 residues.

The V gene is TRBV18, the J gene TRBJ2-1; TRBD2 matches 11 bases. The CDR3 totals 19 residues. J was trimmed by 0 bases and V by 1 base; bases with no gene match: 8. The germline V gene has CDR1 KGHSH and CDR2 LQKENI. The CDR3 DNA is TGTGCCAGCTCACCACTAGCGGGGGGGCCGGTTGGCTCCTACAATGAGCAGTTCTTC. It translates to CASSPLAGGPVGSYNEQFF.

V and J are TRBV7-2 and TRBJ2-3, with D unresolved. Trimming took 5 bases from V and 4 from J, leaving 13 bases between them. This CDR3 contains 14 residues. Germline V gene sequence: CDR1 SGHTA, CDR2 FQGNSA. Here the CDR3 DNA reads TGTGCCAGCAGCCAAAGACGAGGAGCAGATACGCAGTATTTT. Residues: CASSQRRGADTQYF.

This chain joins TRBV15 and TRBJ2-7, with 10 bases that match TRBD1. Germline CDR1 reads LNHNV; CDR2 reads YYDKDF (reference sequence). With 0 bases clipped from V and 5 bases from J, the junction kept 4 bases outside the gene matches. CDR3 length: 15 residues. The CDR3 reads CATSRDWTGGNEQYV. DNA for the CDR3: TGTGCCACCAGCAGAGATTGGACAGGGGGTAACGAGCAGTACGTC.

The V call is TRBV6-5, the J call TRBJ1-1; D is possibly TRBD1 (5 bases). Germline V CDR1 and CDR2: MNHEY, SVGAGI. V was shortened by 0 bases and J by 13 bases, with 18 bases between the two germline ends. The CDR3 runs to 14 residues. This CDR3 is CASSYSIKQGEVFF. The CDR3 coding sequence is TGTGCCAGCAGTTACTCGATCAAGCAGGGAGAGGTTTTCTTT.

The chain carries TRBV7-2 and TRBJ2-1, with 9 positions matching TRBD2. J gave up 9 bases and V 1 base, and 10 bases lay outside the gene matches. Germline CDR1 SGHTA, CDR2 FQGNSA. The length of the CDR3 is 16 residues. In nucleotides, the CDR3 is TGTGCCAGCAGCTTAGATTCGGCGGGGGGGCCGATTGAGCAGTTCTTC. It codes for CASSLDSAGGPIEQFF.

This clone was seen a few times. This sequence joins TRBV2 and TRBJ2-2, with no clear D. V was clipped by 7 bases and J by 3 bases, with 6 bases between them. There are 12 residues in the CDR3. Germline V CDR1 and CDR2: SNHLY, FYNNEI. The CDR3 nucleotides are TGTGCCAGCACTGCGTACACCGGGGAGCTGTTTTTT. This translates into CASTAYTGELFF.

The CDR3 region is CASSEMNLQETQYF. The CDR3 coding sequence is TGTGCCAGCAGTGAGATGAACCTCCAAGAGACCCAGTACTTC. The V call is TRBV2, the J call TRBJ2-5; D is unresolved. Germline assignment: CDR1 SNHLY and CDR2 FYNNEI. The CDR3 has 14 residues. V shed 3 bases and J shed 1 base, with 9 bases lying between them. Supplemented by reference TRBV2 and TRBJ2-5, the full variable domain reads EPEVTQTPSHQVTQMGQEVILRCVPISNHLYFYWYRQILGQKVEFLVSFYNNEISEKSEIFDDQFSVERPDGSNFTLKIRSTKLEDSAMYFCASSEMNLQETQYFGPGTRLLVL.

This clone was picked up one time. V and J are TRBV19 and TRBJ2-1, with 10 nucleotides matching TRBD2. Germline lookup yields CDR1 LNHDA and CDR2 SQIVND (reference sequence). There are 16 residues in the CDR3. The J segment lost 9 bases and the V segment lost 5 bases, leaving 13 bases of the junction unmatched. CDR3 nucleotide sequence: TGTGCCAGTAGTCTCTCAGGCAGCGGGGGGGCTGGTGAGCAGTTCTTC. This sequence encodes CASSLSGSGGAGEQFF.

The chain has TRBV10-2 and TRBJ2-5; 11 nucleotides match TRBD2. J was trimmed by 5 bases and V by 10 bases; bases with no gene match: 15. The CDR3 has 16 amino acids. Looked up from germline, CDR1 is WSHSY and CDR2 is SAAADI. For the CDR3, the DNA is TGCGCCACCAGATTAGCGGGGGGGTTTCGAAGGGAGACCCAGTACTTC. This encodes CATRLAGGFRRETQYF.

J is TRBJ2-5 and V is TRBV5-1, with 7 nucleotides matching TRBD2. The CDR3 contains 15 residues. After removal of 4 bases from V and 5 bases from J, the junction contained 11 bases not matched to a gene. Germline lookup yields CDR1 SGHRS and CDR2 YFSETQ. The CDR3: CASSDPGGPQETQYF. The CDR3 bases are TGCGCCAGCAGCGATCCGGGGGGTCCACAGGAGACCCAGTACTTC.

This chain connects TRBV19 to TRBJ1-1; 9 positions match TRBD1. The V and J ends lost 3 bases and 7 bases, in that order; junction bases with no gene match: 6. The CDR3 extends over 14 amino acids. Germline CDR1 and CDR2: LNHDA and SQIVND (reference sequence). In nucleotides, the CDR3 is TGTGCCAGTAGTATCCAGGGACAGGGATTTGAAGCTTTCTTT. Translation gives CASSIQGQGFEAFF.

This clone was recorded a few times. The J gene is TRBJ2-3, the V gene TRBV5-1; TRBD2 is a possible D gene (5 bases). CDR1 is SGHRS and CDR2 is YFSETQ in the germline V gene. This CDR3 is built from 15 residues. Trimming took 3 bases from V and 4 from J, leaving 15 bases between them. The CDR3 here is CASSSVGGGADTQYF. The CDR3 DNA sequence: TGCGCCAGCAGCTCGGTCGGCGGAGGCGCAGATACGCAGTATTTT.

The chain carries TRBV19 and TRBJ1-1; no firm D call. Germline CDR1 and CDR2: LNHDA and SQIVND (reference sequence). The CDR3 sequence is 14 residues long. Between the trimmed V and J ends, which lost 3 bases and 3 bases, there was a span of 11 bases. The CDR3 is CASSMEGSDTEAFF. Here the CDR3 DNA reads TGTGCCAGTAGTATGGAGGGCTCGGACACTGAAGCTTTCTTT.

The J gene is TRBJ2-5, the V gene TRBV6-1, with D perhaps given as TRBD1 or TRBD2 (5 bases each). V lost 1 base and J lost 2, with 11 bases in between. Germline values: CDR1 MNHNS, CDR2 SASEGT. CDR3 length equals 15 residues. CDR3 residues: CASSEVGALQETQYF. The CDR3 DNA reads as TGTGCCAGCAGTGAAGTCGGGGCTTTACAAGAGACCCAGTACTTC.

The gene calls are TRBV10-1 and TRBJ2-2; D gene ambiguous. Germline V gene sequence: CDR1 WNHNN, CDR2 SYGVQD (reference sequence). V lost 2 bases, J lost 7 bases, and 11 bases lay in between. This CDR3 has 14 amino acids. The CDR3 DNA follows: TGCGCCAGCAGTGAGAATCCGTTAGGCGGGGAGCTGTTTTTT. Translated, it gives CASSENPLGGELFF.

This rearrangement joins TRBV7-9 to TRBJ1-5, with D possibly TRBD1 on 5 matching bases. Germline lookup yields CDR1 SEHNR and CDR2 FQNEAQ (reference sequence). This CDR3 is 13 amino acids long. Trimming removed 0 bases from V and 6 bases from J, with 6 bases in between. The CDR3 DNA reads TGTGCCAGCAGCTTAGCCGGGGGTCAGCCCCAGCATTTT. Translated, it gives CASSLAGGQPQHF.

The chain employs TRBV5-1 and TRBJ1-4, with 7 bases fitting TRBD1. Per the germline V gene, CDR1 is SGHRS and CDR2 is YFSETQ. Germline trimming cut 3 bases from V and 6 bases from J; bases unmatched to any gene: 5. The CDR3 runs to 14 residues. CDR3 amino acids: CASSSQGDDEKLFF. The DNA of the CDR3 is TGCGCCAGCAGCTCGCAGGGGGATGATGAAAAACTGTTTTTT. Full variable domain (missing parts from reference TRBV5-1 and TRBJ1-4): KAGVTQTPRYLIKTRGQQVTLSCSPISGHRSVSWYQQTPGQGLQFLFEYFSETQRNKGNFPGRFSGRQFSNSRSEMNVSTLELGDSALYLCASSSQGDDEKLFFGSGTQLSVL.